The 28 T cell receptor beta chains below all came from one sample that was sequenced in a study of regulatory T cells in long-lasting Graves disease. To make TCR beta libraries, researchers used iRepertoire HTBI primers and Arm-PCR of CDR3 regions. Using its own MiXCR run on the multiplex PCR reads, TCRdb lists one record per CDR3 protein. This sample yields almost 350,000 distinct CDR3 sequences, of which around 20% are seen a single time; roughly 29% belongs to the top ten. The time point was: persistent/refractory GD, antithyroid drugs over 5 years with positive TRAb. From RNA extracted from PBMCs, the TCR library was made. This specimen was peripheral blood mononuclear cells (PBMCs), taken when the disease was refractory, from a patient treated with antithyroid drugs. These receptors all stem from a female donor with Graves disease.

This clonotype was seen at least ten times. The CDR3 sequence: CSARDGYGYTF. CDR3 in DNA: TGCAGTGCTAGAGATGGGTATGGCTACACCTTC. The chain employs TRBV20-1 and TRBJ1-2, with D hard to call. CDR3 length: 11 amino acids. Trimming cost V 0 bases and J 5 bases, with 4 bases left between them. The V gene's germline CDR1 is DFQATT and CDR2 SNEGSKA (reference sequence).

This clonotype was observed a few times. The chain couples TRBV11-2 to TRBJ2-1; 12 bases are shared with TRBD2. Germline V lookup: CDR1 SGHAT, CDR2 FQNNGV. V shed 6 bases, J shed 8 bases, and the junction held 5 bases outside the gene matches. There are 14 residues in the CDR3. Here the CDR3 reads CASRASGGAYEQFF. DNA for the CDR3: TGTGCCAGCAGGGCTAGCGGGGGGGCCTATGAGCAGTTCTTC.

V usage is TRBV19 and J usage is TRBJ2-4, with TRBD2 matching 12 bases. The CDR3 has 16 amino acids. CDR1 and CDR2 (germline): LNHDA, SQIVND (reference sequence). After removal of 7 bases from V and 9 bases from J, the junction contained 13 bases not matched to a gene. The CDR3 here is CASNGPLAGGRGIQYF. As DNA, the CDR3 is TGTGCCAGTAACGGACCGCTAGCGGGAGGGAGAGGCATTCAGTACTTC.

The chain carries TRBV30 and TRBJ2-7; TRBD2 aligns across 10 bases. V lost 8 bases and J lost 2; bases outside the gene matches: 6. The germline CDR1 and CDR2 sequences are GTSNPN and SVGIG (reference sequence). The CDR3 has 13 amino acids. The CDR3, as DNA: TGTGCCCGGCGGACTAGCGGAACCTACGAGCAGTACTTC. It is translated as CARRTSGTYEQYF.

CDR3 coding DNA: TGCGCCAGCAGCCAAGCAGGGACTAGGGAGACCCAGTACTTC. As protein: CASSQAGTRETQYF. V is TRBV4-1 and J is TRBJ2-5; 8 bases map to TRBD2. V lost 1 base to trimming and J lost 5 bases; unmatched junction nucleotides: 3. The germline V gene encodes CDR1 MGHRA and CDR2 YSYEKL. This CDR3 has 14 amino acids.

This clonotype has a handful of counts. V and J are TRBV4-3 and TRBJ1-3; D possibly corresponds to TRBD1 (5 bases). The V gene lost 0 bases and the J gene lost 1 base, with 10 bases spanning the gap. CDR1 and CDR2 (germline): LGHNA, YSLEER. This CDR3 has 16 residues. In DNA, the CDR3 is TGCGCCAGCAGCCAAGATTGGGGGGGTTCTGGAAACACCATATATTTT. It codes for CASSQDWGGSGNTIYF.

There are a few counts of this clonotype. This sequence joins TRBV29-1 and TRBJ1-2, with no clear D. The CDR3 runs to 12 residues. Germline-derived CDR1 and CDR2 are SQVTM and ANQGSEA. V lost 0 bases and J lost 3, with 5 bases in between. DNA for the CDR3: TGCAGCGTTGAAGACACGTACTATGGCTACACCTTC. Translated: CSVEDTYYGYTF.

The rearrangement joins TRBV29-1 to TRBJ1-1; D call uncertain. V was clipped by 4 bases and J by 3 bases, with 15 bases between them. The CDR3 runs to 14 residues. CDR1 and CDR2 (germline): SQVTM, ANQGSEA. The CDR3 DNA reads as TGCAGCGTTGGGGCTTTAAAGGCGGACACTGAAGCTTTCTTT. This codes for CSVGALKADTEAFF.

The chain employs TRBV10-3 and TRBJ2-1; 9 bases align to TRBD2. CDR3 length: 13 amino acids. The germline V gene has CDR1 ENHRY and CDR2 SYGVKD. J gave up 10 bases and V 8 bases, and 9 bases lay outside the gene matches. The CDR3 DNA follows: TGTGCCATCGGAGTAGCGGGAGTTTGGGAGCAGTTCTTC. This translates into CAIGVAGVWEQFF.

In this sample, this clonotype turned up a few times. The rearrangement links TRBV10-3 to TRBJ1-2; D is unresolved. With 0 bases removed from V and 0 bases from J, the gap between germline ends came to 5 bases. Per the germline V gene, CDR1 is ENHRY and CDR2 is SYGVKD. The CDR3 is 14 residues long. CDR3 nucleotide sequence: TGTGCCATCAGTGAGTCGATAGCTAACTATGGCTACACCTTC. The encoded protein is CAISESIANYGYTF.

This clonotype was found a few times. J is TRBJ1-2 and V is TRBV7-2; TRBD1 agrees at 10 bases. Germline V gene sequence: CDR1 SGHTA, CDR2 FQGNSA. With V trimmed by 1 base and J by 8 bases, 7 bases remained unmatched. The CDR3 contains 15 residues. This chain's CDR3 is CASSLVGTGARGYTF. The CDR3 coding sequence is TGTGCCAGCAGCTTAGTCGGGACAGGGGCTAGGGGCTACACCTTC.

The J gene is TRBJ2-7, the V gene TRBV5-1; unclear D gene. Trimming removed 1 base at V and 2 bases at J, with 13 bases between. CDR1 and CDR2 from the germline V gene are SGHRS and YFSETQ. The CDR3 length is 15 residues. CDR3 nucleotides: TGCGCCAGCAGCTTGCGACTCCTACCTCCCTACGAGCAGTACTTC. This sequence encodes CASSLRLLPPYEQYF.

This clonotype was seen repeatedly, ten times or more. The chain carries TRBV6-1 and TRBJ1-1; D perhaps matches TRBD1 (5 bases). The V end lost 8 bases, the J end lost 0 bases, and 22 bases lay between the germline ends. This CDR3 comprises 17 residues. The germline gives CDR1 MNHNS, CDR2 SASEGT. CDR3 sequence: CASYERQRYFLNTEAFF. CDR3 in DNA: TGTGCCAGCTACGAGAGACAGAGATACTTTTTGAACACTGAAGCTTTCTTT.

Ten or more counts support this clonotype. This chain links TRBV7-3 with TRBJ2-7, with TRBD2 identical over 13 bases. Looked up from germline, CDR1 is SGHTA and CDR2 is FQGTGA. V lost 5 bases and J lost 5; bases outside the gene matches: 3. CDR3 length: 14 residues. The CDR3 is CASSRTSGSHEQYF. In nucleotides, the CDR3 is TGTGCCAGCAGCCGGACTAGCGGGAGCCACGAGCAGTACTTC.

This clonotype was seen more than once but under ten times. The CDR3 nucleotides are TGTGCCAGTAGTACCCGTATCGGCCGGGCAGAGACCCAGTACTTC. It translates to CASSTRIGRAETQYF. The chain recombines TRBV19 with TRBJ2-5; D unclear. Germline CDR1 is LNHDA and CDR2 is SQIVND (reference sequence). V was clipped by 4 bases and J by 4 bases, with 16 bases between them. This CDR3 has 15 residues.

The chain uses TRBV4-1 and TRBJ2-2; D not resolved. Between the trimmed V and J ends, which lost 5 bases and 6 bases, there was a span of 13 bases. The CDR3 length is 14 residues. CDR1 is MGHRA, CDR2 YSYEKL, per germline. The CDR3 spells CASSSRQWAGELFF. CDR3 coding DNA: TGCGCCAGCAGCTCAAGGCAGTGGGCCGGGGAGCTGTTTTTT.

The V gene is TRBV4-1, the J gene TRBJ2-7, with D perhaps TRBD1 (5 bases). There are 15 residues in the CDR3. Trimming shortened V by 5 bases and J by 1 base, and 15 bases separated the two germline ends. Germline loops: CDR1 MGHRA, CDR2 YSYEKL. This CDR3 is CASSARSDSSYEQYF. CDR3 nucleotide sequence: TGCGCCAGCAGCGCCCGCTCAGACAGTTCCTACGAGCAGTACTTC.

This clonotype was observed a handful of times. The chain links TRBV7-2 to TRBJ1-1; D might be TRBD1 (6 bases). Germline V gene sequence: CDR1 SGHTA, CDR2 FQGNSA. This CDR3 region has 15 residues. V was clipped by 5 bases and J by 5 bases, with 18 bases between them. CDR3 nucleotides: TGTGCCAGCAGCCCCCGAGAGGGGGGGACGACTGAAGCTTTCTTT. Translated, it gives CASSPREGGTTEAFF.

This clonotype was seen at least ten times. The chain links TRBV20-1 to TRBJ1-4; D possibly corresponds to TRBD1 (5 bases). CDR1 is DFQATT, CDR2 SNEGSKA, per germline (reference sequence). V was pared by 0 bases and J by 6 bases, with 14 bases between. This CDR3 comprises 15 residues. CDR3 sequence: CSARDQGQGDEKLFF. Here the CDR3 DNA reads TGCAGTGCTAGAGACCAGGGCCAGGGAGATGAAAAACTGTTTTTT.

This clonotype was recorded many times. The chain joins TRBV2 to TRBJ1-2; possible D gene TRBD1, 5 bases. The CDR3 totals 13 residues. Germline-derived CDR1 and CDR2 are SNHLY and FYNNEI. The V end was cut by 7 bases, the J end by 4 bases, with 13 bases between. CDR3 in DNA: TGTGCCAGCACTTCTTACAGGACCTATGGCTACACCTTC. It specifies CASTSYRTYGYTF.

This clonotype was counted at least ten times. This chain connects TRBV28 to TRBJ1-5, with D unclear. From germline, CDR1 is MDHEN and CDR2 SYDVKM. Trimming left V 6 bases short and J 0 bases short, with 9 bases between. The CDR3 spans 14 residues. The chain's CDR3 is CASRPDLSNQPQHF. The CDR3 region has the DNA TGTGCCAGCAGGCCGGACCTTAGCAATCAGCCCCAGCATTTT.

On this clonotype itself: This may arise from a read error, as a much more abundant clone is one base away. The rearrangement links TRBV25-1 to TRBJ1-4; D gene uncertain. The germline gives CDR1 MGHDK, CDR2 SYGVNS. V was cut by 1 base and J by 0 bases, with 9 bases left in between. This CDR3 region has 16 residues. CDR3 loop: CASSEFREATNEKLFF. The CDR3 region has the DNA TGTGCCAGCAGTGAATTTCGGGAGGCAACTAATGAAAAACTGTTTTTT.

This clonotype was detected a few times. A read error may produce the germline difference seen at one junction end. V is TRBV6-4 and J is TRBJ2-2; 7 nucleotides line up with TRBD1. CDR3 length: 18 amino acids. Per germline, CDR1 MRHNA and CDR2 SNTAGT. The CDR3 here is CASSYSRGITGVTGELFF. CDR3 bases: TGTGCCAGCAGTTACTCGAGGGGCATCACAGGGGTCACCGGGGAGCTGTTTTTT.

This clonotype appeared a few times. The chain recombines TRBV6-5 with TRBJ2-7; D may correspond to TRBD1 or TRBD2 (8 bases each). Looked up from germline, CDR1 is MNHEY and CDR2 is SVGAGI. Trimming stripped 0 bases from V and 6 bases from J, with 15 bases between. The CDR3 consists of 15 residues. This CDR3 is CASSYSQGAGGEQYF. DNA for the CDR3: TGTGCCAGCAGTTACTCGCAGGGGGCGGGGGGCGAGCAGTACTTC.

This clonotype was detected many times. The chain carries TRBV7-3 and TRBJ2-2, with D perhaps TRBD1 (5 bases). The germline V gene encodes CDR1 SGHTA and CDR2 FQGTGA. CDR3 length equals 15 residues. V lost 10 bases and J lost 2, with 17 bases in between. CDR3 amino acids: CATSYDSRNTGELFF. As DNA, the CDR3 is TGTGCCACCTCGTACGACAGCCGTAACACCGGGGAGCTGTTTTTT.

This clonotype has a handful of counts. V is TRBV12-3 or TRBV12-4 and J is TRBJ2-1; D is possibly TRBD1 or TRBD2 (5 bases each). The V gene lost 5 bases and the J gene lost 7 bases, with 15 bases spanning the gap. The CDR3 loop spans 14 amino acids. The CDR3 DNA reads as TGTGCCAGCAGTCCCGGGACGAAATGGAATGAGCAGTTCTTC. It is translated as CASSPGTKWNEQFF.

In its sample, this clonotype was seen many times. The J gene is TRBJ2-1, the V gene TRBV12-3 or TRBV12-4, with 8 positions matching TRBD2. The length of the CDR3 is 15 residues. V shed 6 bases and J 1 base; nucleotides not matched to a gene: 5. In nucleotides, the CDR3 is TGTGCCAGCAGACCATCTAGCGGGTCCTACAATGAGCAGTTCTTC. As protein: CASRPSSGSYNEQFF.

This clonotype was counted ten times or more. This chain joins TRBV10-3 and TRBJ1-1, with D tentatively TRBD1 (5 bases). Deletions cut 0 bases from V and 0 bases from J, with 8 bases between. The CDR3 has 15 amino acids. Germline lookup yields CDR1 ENHRY and CDR2 SYGVKD. CDR3 bases: TGTGCCATCAGTGAGTCGCGGGGACTGAACACTGAAGCTTTCTTT. It yields the protein CAISESRGLNTEAFF.